Listed here are 32 T cell receptor beta chains from one sample, sequenced in a study of vaccination and CD4 T cells after COVID-19. The Oncomine TCR Beta short-read assay was applied to DNA of cultured CD4+ T cells. TCRdb used MiXCR to reprocess the PCR reads, holding one entry per CDR3 protein. The table shows about 13,000 distinct CDR3 sequences, with 40% to 45% occurring only once. As for treatment: roughly 11-day PBMC culture with coronavirus spike peptide pools or control peptides (ViraFEST assay). No antigen is known for these receptors. The sequenced material came from CD4+ T cells from blood, cultured in vitro. All receptors come from a human donor who had recovered from COVID-19.

A few counts support this clonotype. The chain carries TRBV18 and TRBJ1-6; D uncertain. V was pared by 2 bases and J by 6 bases, with 5 bases between. The CDR3 contains 13 residues. Germline CDR1 KGHSH, CDR2 LQKENI. The CDR3 spells CASSPGSNSPLHF. As DNA, the CDR3 is TGTGCCAGCTCACCAGGGTCTAATTCACCCCTCCACTTT.

This chain uses TRBV18 with TRBJ2-5; no definite D call. CDR3 length: 14 residues. CDR1 and CDR2 from the germline V gene are KGHSH and LQKENI. V was pared by 3 bases and J by 0 bases, with 8 bases between. CDR3 sequence (DNA): TGTGCCAGCTCACCTCAGCTTTACCAAGAGACCCAGTACTTC. It is translated as CASSPQLYQETQYF.

The gene calls are TRBV20-1 and TRBJ1-5; 8 positions agree with TRBD1. Per the germline V gene, CDR1 is DFQATT and CDR2 is SNEGSKA (reference sequence). The CDR3 runs 16 residues. V dropped 2 bases and J dropped 5; count of bases not matched to a gene: 11. The CDR3 reads CSARLQGEDNDQPQHF. The CDR3 nucleotides are TGCAGTGCTAGATTACAGGGGGAGGATAACGATCAGCCCCAGCATTTT.

The rearrangement joins TRBV5-4 to TRBJ2-7; 11 bases are shared with TRBD2. The length of the CDR3 is 16 residues. CDR1 is SGHNT, CDR2 YYREEE, per germline (reference sequence). Unmatched junction bases numbered 11, after V lost 4 bases and J lost 5 bases. The CDR3 DNA sequence: TGTGCCAGCAGCCTGAAGTTAGCGGGGGGGCTCGACGAGCAGTACTTC. Its protein product is CASSLKLAGGLDEQYF.

The genes are TRBV19 and TRBJ2-7; 10 bases are shared with TRBD1. V gave up 10 bases and J gave up 7 bases; unmatched junction bases: 16. This CDR3 region has 15 residues. Germline V lookup: CDR1 LNHDA, CDR2 SQIVND (reference sequence). CDR3: CATNGRDRGLEEQYF. DNA of the CDR3: TGTGCCACCAACGGCCGGGACAGGGGCCTAGAAGAGCAGTACTTC. Complete variable domain (other parts from reference TRBV19 and TRBJ2-7): DGGITQSPKYLFRKEGQNVTLSCEQNLNHDAMYWYRQDPGQGLRLIYYSQIVNDFQKGDIAEGYSVSREKKESFPLTVTSAQKNPTAFYLCATNGRDRGLEEQYFGPGTRLTVT.

This clonotype appeared a few times. This chain joins TRBV15 and TRBJ2-5, with 7 bases identical to TRBD2. J lost 5 bases, V lost 4 bases, and 10 bases had no gene match. Germline V gene data show CDR1 as LNHNV and CDR2 as YYDKDF (reference sequence). CDR3 size: 15 residues. The CDR3 sequence: CATSTFGGGRETQYF. CDR3 nucleotide sequence: TGTGCCACCAGCACCTTTGGGGGGGGTAGGGAGACCCAGTACTTC. Looking up the rest from reference TRBV15 and TRBJ2-5 gives the full variable domain: DAMVIQNPRYQVTQFGKPVTLSCSQTLNHNVMYWYQQKSSQAPKLLFHYYDKDFNNEADTPDNFQSRRPNTSFCFLDIRSPGLGDTAMYLCATSTFGGGRETQYFGPGTRLLVL.

This clonotype was found a few times. At one end the junction does not follow the germline gene, possibly because of a read error. The chain employs TRBV7-7 and TRBJ2-5, with 9 positions matching TRBD1. The germline V gene has CDR1 SSHAT and CDR2 FNYEAQ (reference sequence). The CDR3 is 15 residues long. The CDR3 loop reads CASSSTGGFEKTQYF. The CDR3 region has the DNA TGTGCTAGCAGCTCTACAGGGGGCTTCGAGAAGACCCAGTACTTC. The variable domain in full, completed from reference TRBV7-7 and TRBJ2-5, reads GAGVSQSPRYKVTKRGQDVTLRCDPISSHATLYWYQQALGQGPEFLTYFNYEAQPDKSGLPSDRFSAERPEGSISTLTIQRTEQRDSAMYRCASSSTGGFEKTQYFGPGTRLLVL.

The J gene is TRBJ2-7, the V gene TRBV7-8; 9 bases agree with TRBD1. V trimming: 5 bases; J trimming: 2 bases; junction bases outside the gene matches: 7. In germline, CDR1 is SGHVS, CDR2 FQNEAQ. The CDR3 consists of 15 residues. The CDR3 protein is CASSRRQGGTYEQYF. DNA for the CDR3: TGTGCCAGCAGCCGAAGACAGGGGGGTACCTACGAGCAGTACTTC.

The chain employs TRBV20-1 and TRBJ1-6; D is ambiguous. Germline V CDR1 and CDR2: DFQATT, SNEGSKA (reference sequence). CDR3 size: 14 residues. The ends were cut back, 1 base at V and 4 bases at J, with 8 bases in the middle. The CDR3: CSARAAGYNSPLHF. The DNA for the CDR3 is TGCAGTGCTAGAGCGGCCGGGTATAATTCACCCCTCCACTTT.

This clonotype was seen a handful of times. The rearrangement uses TRBV27 and TRBJ2-1, with 10 bases aligning to TRBD1. V trimming: 5 bases; J trimming: 7 bases; junction bases outside the gene matches: 14. Germline lookup yields CDR1 MNHEY and CDR2 SMNVEV (reference sequence). The CDR3 consists of 17 residues. Here the CDR3 reads CASSRGPRDRGWNEQFF. CDR3 nucleotide sequence: TGTGCCAGCAGTCGAGGCCCCCGGGACAGGGGATGGAATGAGCAGTTCTTC.

J is TRBJ2-5 and V is TRBV5-4; D might be TRBD2 (5 bases). V lost 4 bases, J lost 7 bases, and 14 bases lay in between. Per the germline V gene, CDR1 is SGHNT and CDR2 is YYREEE (reference sequence). The CDR3 length is 13 residues. As DNA, the CDR3 is TGTGCCAGCAGCACGGGCCCAGGAGGGACCCAGTACTTC. This encodes CASSTGPGGTQYF.

The rearrangement uses TRBV18 and TRBJ1-6; TRBD1 matches at 8 bases. J was trimmed by 6 bases and V by 0 bases; bases with no gene match: 4. Per the germline V gene, CDR1 is KGHSH and CDR2 is LQKENI. This CDR3 is 16 amino acids long. The CDR3 sequence: CASSPPGQGSNSPLHF. The CDR3 nucleotides are TGTGCCAGCTCACCACCCGGACAGGGTAGTAATTCACCCCTCCACTTT.

The chain is built from TRBV5-1 and TRBJ2-7; D not resolved. CDR3 length equals 13 residues. Germline loops: CDR1 SGHRS, CDR2 YFSETQ. Deletions cut 4 bases from V and 1 base from J, with 9 bases between. The CDR3 reads CASSHDTSYEQYF. The CDR3 nucleotides read TGCGCCAGCAGCCACGACACGTCCTACGAGCAGTACTTC.

This rearrangement joins TRBV7-3 to TRBJ2-7; tentative D call: TRBD2 (5 bases). Germline-derived CDR1 and CDR2 are SGHTA and FQGTGA. With 5 bases removed from V and 2 bases from J, the gap between germline ends came to 16 bases. The CDR3 contains 15 residues. In DNA form, the CDR3 reads TGTGCCAGCAGCCTAGGGAGCGGAGCCCCCTACGAGCAGTACTTC. Its translation: CASSLGSGAPYEQYF. The variable domain in full, completed from reference TRBV7-3 and TRBJ2-7, reads GAGVSQTPSNKVTEKGKYVELRCDPISGHTALYWYRQSLGQGPEFLIYFQGTGAADDSGLPNDRFFAVRPEGSVSTLKIQRTERGDSAVYLCASSLGSGAPYEQYFGPGTRLTVT.

J is TRBJ2-7 and V is TRBV6-1; 7 bases agree with TRBD1. Trimming at V came to 6 bases and at J to 4 bases, leaving 3 bases not matched to a gene. CDR3 length: 12 amino acids. Germline V CDR1 and CDR2: MNHNS, SASEGT. CDR3 sequence (DNA): TGTGCCAGCAGCGTGACAGGGTACGAGCAGTACTTC. Amino acids: CASSVTGYEQYF.

The V call is TRBV6-1, the J call TRBJ2-7, with D uncertain. Trimming cost V 6 bases and J 7 bases, with 19 bases left between them. CDR1 is MNHNS, CDR2 SASEGT, per germline. There are 14 residues in the CDR3. In nucleotides, the CDR3 is TGTGCCAGCAGCGGCGACCTGGCAAAAAGGGAGCAGTACTTC. Protein product: CASSGDLAKREQYF.

The chain has TRBV19 and TRBJ1-6, with D possibly TRBD1 on 6 matching bases. The ends were cut back, 4 bases at V and 0 bases at J, with 10 bases in the middle. The CDR3 totals 16 residues. Per germline, CDR1 LNHDA and CDR2 SQIVND (reference sequence). CDR3 DNA: TGTGCCAGTAGTAATACAGGGAGCTCCTATAATTCACCCCTCCACTTT. This translates into CASSNTGSSYNSPLHF. Looking up the rest from reference TRBV19 and TRBJ1-6 gives the full variable domain: DGGITQSPKYLFRKEGQNVTLSCEQNLNHDAMYWYRQDPGQGLRLIYYSQIVNDFQKGDIAEGYSVSREKKESFPLTVTSAQKNPTAFYLCASSNTGSSYNSPLHFGNGTRLTVT.

V and J are TRBV5-1 and TRBJ1-1; D is uncertain. With 4 bases removed from V and 0 bases from J, the gap between germline ends came to 13 bases. The CDR3 has 15 residues. The germline V gene encodes CDR1 SGHRS and CDR2 YFSETQ. CDR3 in DNA: TGCGCCAGCAGCGTATCCGCCCCCATGAACACTGAAGCTTTCTTT. Its translation is CASSVSAPMNTEAFF.

V usage is TRBV18 and J usage is TRBJ2-2; 11 nucleotides match TRBD2. Germline assignment: CDR1 KGHSH and CDR2 LQKENI. The CDR3 runs to 13 residues. After removal of 6 bases from V and 7 bases from J, the junction contained 1 base not matched to a gene. The CDR3 is CASSGTSGGELFF. The CDR3, as DNA: TGTGCCAGCTCGGGGACTAGCGGCGGGGAGCTGTTTTTT. The full variable domain, its missing parts supplied by reference TRBV18 and TRBJ2-2, is NAGVMQNPRHLVRRRGQEARLRCSPMKGHSHVYWYRQLPEEGLKFMVYLQKENIIDESGMPKERFSAEFPKEGPSILRIQQVVRGDSAAYFCASSGTSGGELFFGEGSRLTVL.

This clonotype was found a few times. The chain joins TRBV7-2 to TRBJ1-2; D is uncertain. The length of the CDR3 is 12 residues. Per germline, CDR1 SGHTA and CDR2 FQGNSA. Trimming shortened V by 8 bases and J by 1 base, and 8 bases separated the two germline ends. This CDR3 is CASSVGNYGYTF. In DNA, the CDR3 is TGTGCCAGCTCGGTGGGTAACTATGGCTACACCTTC.

This clonotype has just a few counts. The CDR3 DNA reads TGTGCCAGCAGGGCCGGGACAGGGGTCGCCGGGGAGCTGTTTTTT. It encodes CASRAGTGVAGELFF. This sequence joins TRBV7-2 and TRBJ2-2, with 10 bases fitting TRBD1. V dropped 6 bases and J dropped 6; count of bases not matched to a gene: 7. CDR3 size: 15 residues. Per germline, CDR1 SGHTA and CDR2 FQGNSA. Drawing the rest from reference TRBV7-2 and TRBJ2-2, the complete variable domain is GAGVSQSPSNKVTEKGKDVELRCDPISGHTALYWYRQSLGQGLEFLIYFQGNSAPDKSGLPSDRFSAERTGGSVSTLTIQRTQQEDSAVYLCASRAGTGVAGELFFGEGSRLTVL.

J is TRBJ1-5 and V is TRBV12-3 or TRBV12-4, with 7 bases matching TRBD1. This CDR3 has 14 amino acids. The ends lost 2 bases at V and 6 bases at J; junction bases unmatched: 4. The CDR3 DNA is TGTGCCAGCAGTTTATCCAAGGGGGCTCAGCCCCAGCATTTT. It codes for CASSLSKGAQPQHF.

This chain uses TRBV24-1 with TRBJ2-1, with D unresolved. Trimming took 0 bases from V and 12 from J, leaving 11 bases between them. Germline V gene sequence: CDR1 KGHDR, CDR2 SFDVKD. The CDR3 consists of 13 residues. CDR3 residues: CATSDLTSLGQFF. The DNA of the CDR3 is TGTGCCACCAGTGATTTGACGTCATTGGGGCAGTTCTTC.

This clonotype was seen a few times. The J gene is TRBJ1-1, the V gene TRBV6-1; no firm D call. Germline V lookup: CDR1 MNHNS, CDR2 SASEGT. The ends were cut back, 6 bases at V and 7 bases at J, with 24 bases in the middle. This CDR3 has 16 amino acids. CDR3 nucleotides: TGTGCCAGCAGCTTGGGTGGGGAGCGCCACACTATTGAAGCTTTCTTT. It is translated as CASSLGGERHTIEAFF.

The chain combines TRBV6-1 with TRBJ2-5, with D possibly called TRBD1 or TRBD2 (5 bases each). This CDR3 is built from 14 residues. Trimming pared 4 bases from V and 7 bases from J, leaving 16 bases between. CDR1 is MNHNS, CDR2 SASEGT, per germline. CDR3 sequence: CASSGSERGGTQYF. For the CDR3, the DNA is TGTGCCAGCAGTGGATCCGAGAGGGGTGGGACCCAGTACTTC.

V is TRBV10-3 and J is TRBJ2-7, with 8 positions matching TRBD2. Per the germline V gene, CDR1 is ENHRY and CDR2 is SYGVKD. V was clipped by 2 bases and J by 4 bases; unmatched bases: 7. This CDR3 has 15 amino acids. The CDR3 is CAISERVSGVYEQYF. The DNA of the CDR3 is TGTGCCATCAGTGAGCGGGTTAGCGGGGTGTACGAGCAGTACTTC.

Of note for this clonotype: Since a much larger clone is just one base distant, this may be a read error. The chain has TRBV12-3 or TRBV12-4 and TRBJ1-6; a weak D match, TRBD1 (5 bases). The CDR3 is 13 residues long. The V and J ends lost 10 bases and 8 bases respectively, with 15 bases between them. This CDR3 reads CANRGDGDSPLHF. The DNA of the CDR3 is TGTGCCAACAGAGGGGACGGGGATTCACCCCTCCACTTT.

The chain couples TRBV6-5 to TRBJ1-1; the D gene is possibly TRBD1 (5 bases). V lost 0 bases, J lost 4 bases, and 12 bases lay in between. The CDR3 is made up of 15 amino acids. Germline V lookup: CDR1 MNHEY, CDR2 SVGAGI. The CDR3 region has the DNA TGTGCCAGCAGTTACTCGAGGGAAGGGGTCACTGAAGCTTTCTTT. Its translation is CASSYSREGVTEAFF.

About this clonotype: The junction departs from germline at one end; a sequencing error may be responsible. The rearrangement uses TRBV6-5 and TRBJ2-7; perhaps TRBD2 as D (5 bases). In germline, CDR1 is MNHEY, CDR2 SVGAGI. The CDR3 totals 15 residues. CDR3 region: CASSYNRDARYEQYF. In nucleotides, the CDR3 is TGTGCCAGTAGTTATAACCGGGATGCGCGCTACGAGCAGTACTTC.

This clonotype was counted only a few times. The chain uses TRBV12-5 and TRBJ1-1; D gene uncertain. This CDR3 contains 13 residues. Looked up from germline, CDR1 is LGHNT and CDR2 is FRNRAP. V lost 7 bases, J lost 6 bases, and 15 bases lay in between. CDR3 residues: CASAPPGWAEAFF. The CDR3 bases are TGTGCTAGTGCCCCCCCTGGTTGGGCTGAAGCTTTCTTT. Full variable domain (rest looked up from reference TRBV12-5 and TRBJ1-1): DARVTQTPRHKVTEMGQEVTMRCQPILGHNTVFWYRQTMMQGLELLAYFRNRAPLDDSGMPKDRFSAEMPDATLATLKIQPSEPRDSAVYFCASAPPGWAEAFFGQGTRLTVV.

This clonotype was picked up one time. The chain uses TRBV28 and TRBJ2-7; 8 bases are shared with TRBD1. J gave up 2 bases and V 5 bases, and 2 bases lay outside the gene matches. This CDR3 contains 13 residues. Germline CDR1 is MDHEN and CDR2 is SYDVKM. Here the CDR3 reads CASSGQGPYEQYF. CDR3 coding DNA: TGTGCCAGCAGTGGACAGGGCCCCTACGAGCAGTACTTC.

In DNA, the CDR3 is TGTGCCAGCAGTTCCCCCGGCCGGGGGCGCGGCACTGAAGCTTTCTTT. Amino acid sequence: CASSSPGRGRGTEAFF. V gene TRBV6-5 combines with J gene TRBJ1-1, with D possibly being TRBD1 (6 bases). The germline V and J ends were trimmed by 4 bases and 4 bases, with 19 bases remaining between them. This CDR3 spans 16 amino acids. In germline, CDR1 is MNHEY, CDR2 SVGAGI.